Shown below are 18 T cell receptor beta chains from a single sample sequenced in a study of T cells of healthy individuals. Via MiXCR, TCRdb re-called the 5' RACE reads, giving one row per CDR3 protein. The table includes approximately 52,000 distinct CDR3 sequences, 14% to 15% detected once. These TCRs come from a human donor in good health.

The table lists this clonotype with a few counts. The gene calls are TRBV6-5 and TRBJ2-7; a weak D match, TRBD2 (6 bases). The CDR3 has 15 amino acids. The V gene's germline CDR1 is MNHEY and CDR2 SVGAGI. V dropped 7 bases and J dropped 7 bases, with 23 bases sitting between them. CDR3 nucleotides: TGTGCCAGCACCTACCCCCCGGACTACCCAGGGGAGCAGTACTTC. It yields the protein CASTYPPDYPGEQYF.

The table lists this clonotype with a few counts. V gene TRBV15 combines with J gene TRBJ2-3, with TRBD1 identical over 8 bases. J gave up 1 base and V 0 bases, and 3 bases lay outside the gene matches. Germline V CDR1 and CDR2: LNHNV, YYDKDF (reference sequence). The CDR3 extends over 16 amino acids. The CDR3 protein is CATSRDGGQGTDTQYF. In nucleotides, the CDR3 is TGTGCCACCAGCAGAGACGGGGGACAGGGCACAGATACGCAGTATTTT. Based on the CDR3 plus reference TRBV15 and TRBJ2-3, the full variable domain is DAMVIQNPRYQVTQFGKPVTLSCSQTLNHNVMYWYQQKSSQAPKLLFHYYDKDFNNEADTPDNFQSRRPNTSFCFLDIRSPGLGDTAMYLCATSRDGGQGTDTQYFGPGTRLTVL.

This clonotype was found a few times. The chain employs TRBV2 and TRBJ2-1, with 12 bases aligning to TRBD2. This CDR3 comprises 16 residues. Trimming at V came to 6 bases and at J to 1 base, leaving 4 bases not matched to a gene. CDR1 and CDR2 from the germline V gene are SNHLY and FYNNEI. CDR3 DNA: TGTGCCAGCAGCGGAACTAGCGGGAGGTCCTACAATGAGCAGTTCTTC. Its translation is CASSGTSGRSYNEQFF.

This chain links TRBV5-5 with TRBJ1-3; no definite D call. The CDR3 contains 14 residues. Germline CDR1 reads SGHKS; CDR2 reads YYEKEE (reference sequence). Trimming removed 2 bases from V and 1 base from J, with 7 bases in between. The CDR3 spells CASSLYSSGNTIYF. The CDR3 bases are TGTGCCAGCAGCTTATACTCATCTGGAAACACCATATATTTT.

This clonotype has ten or more counts. The CDR3 protein is CASSSRLAENTGELFF. In DNA form, the CDR3 reads TGTGCCAGCAGCTCTCGACTAGCGGAGAACACCGGGGAGCTGTTTTTT. This rearrangement joins TRBV7-6 to TRBJ2-2, with 9 bases matching TRBD2. Losses at the gene ends were 4 bases for V and 1 base for J; bases not matched to a gene: 4. The CDR3 covers 16 residues. Germline-derived CDR1 and CDR2 are SGHVS and FNYEAQ.

On this clonotype: A much larger clone lies one base from this, so it may be a read error. The genes are TRBV24-1 and TRBJ1-4, with D possibly being TRBD1 (5 bases). V was trimmed by 3 bases and J by 7 bases, leaving 5 bases between them. The CDR3 spans 12 residues. Germline CDR1 is KGHDR and CDR2 is SFDVKD. The CDR3 sequence is CATSDGTEKLFF. The CDR3 coding sequence is TGTGCCACCAGTGATGGGACTGAAAAACTGTTTTTT.

The chain recombines TRBV20-1 with TRBJ2-5, with D possibly being TRBD2 (5 bases). The CDR3 runs to 12 residues. CDR1 DFQATT and CDR2 SNEGSKA come from the germline V gene (reference sequence). V gave up 6 bases and J gave up 7 bases, with 15 bases separating them. DNA of the CDR3: TGCAGTGCCCCCGCCGGGGAGTGGACCCAGTACTTC. Its translation is CSAPAGEWTQYF.

This clonotype was counted ten times or more. The rearrangement joins TRBV7-2 to TRBJ2-4; D unclear. The CDR3 sequence is 14 residues long. The germline V gene has CDR1 SGHTA and CDR2 FQGNSA. Trimming cost V 2 bases and J 0 bases, with 5 bases left between them. CDR3 region: CASSLTVAKNIQYF. The CDR3 DNA follows: TGTGCCAGCAGCTTAACGGTAGCCAAAAACATTCAGTACTTC.

Only a few counts were recorded for this clonotype. The J gene is TRBJ2-3, the V gene TRBV11-2, with a possible D match to TRBD2 (5 bases). This CDR3 is built from 15 residues. Trimming cost V 5 bases and J 0 bases, with 12 bases left between them. CDR1 and CDR2 (germline): SGHAT, FQNNGV. CDR3 coding DNA: TGTGCCAGCAGCCCAACTAGACGGAGCACAGATACGCAGTATTTT. Its protein product is CASSPTRRSTDTQYF.

The chain is built from TRBV20-1 and TRBJ1-2; D is undetermined. The CDR3 loop spans 14 amino acids. Trimming took 5 bases from V and 6 from J, leaving 19 bases between them. The germline V gene encodes CDR1 DFQATT and CDR2 SNEGSKA (reference sequence). The CDR3 here is CSAGQTGGRDGYTF. CDR3 bases: TGCAGTGCTGGGCAGACGGGAGGGAGAGATGGCTACACCTTC.

This clonotype has more than one count but fewer than ten. The genes are TRBV20-1 and TRBJ1-6; D possibly corresponds to TRBD1 (5 bases). From germline, CDR1 is DFQATT and CDR2 SNEGSKA (reference sequence). This CDR3 comprises 17 residues. V was pared by 1 base and J by 0 bases, with 13 bases between. This CDR3 reads CSARAGGRLSYNSPLHF. The CDR3 DNA follows: TGCAGTGCTAGAGCCGGGGGTCGGCTCTCCTATAATTCACCCCTCCACTTT.

This clonotype was seen only a few times. The CDR3 sequence: CASSMLAQETQYF. The CDR3 nucleotides are TGTGCCAGTAGTATGCTAGCACAAGAGACCCAGTACTTC. The rearrangement joins TRBV19 to TRBJ2-5; D may be TRBD2 (5 bases). CDR1 and CDR2 from the germline V gene are LNHDA and SQIVND (reference sequence). This CDR3 comprises 13 residues. V gave up 3 bases and J gave up 2 bases, with 7 bases separating them.

This sequence joins TRBV7-2 and TRBJ2-7, with 12 bases fitting TRBD2. Looked up from germline, CDR1 is SGHTA and CDR2 is FQGNSA. The CDR3 has 18 residues. The V and J ends lost 1 base and 0 bases, in that order; junction bases with no gene match: 7. The CDR3 loop is CASSLEGGTSGLSYEQYF. The CDR3 region has the DNA TGTGCCAGCAGCTTAGAGGGTGGGACTAGCGGGCTCTCCTACGAGCAGTACTTC.

The V call is TRBV4-3, the J call TRBJ2-7, with 7 bases aligning to TRBD1. The germline gives CDR1 LGHNA, CDR2 YSLEER. CDR3 size: 15 residues. V lost 4 bases, J lost 5 bases, and 11 bases stayed unmatched. The CDR3 bases are TGCGCCAGCAGCCGAGGGGCAGGGGGTGTCCACGAGCAGTACTTC. This codes for CASSRGAGGVHEQYF.

This clonotype has ten or more counts. The V call is TRBV6-5, the J call TRBJ1-2; 7 nucleotides agree with TRBD1. Losses at the gene ends were 6 bases for V and 4 bases for J; bases not matched to a gene: 11. From germline, CDR1 is MNHEY and CDR2 SVGAGI. The CDR3 has 15 residues. The CDR3 loop reads CASSPVRGRPYGYTF. CDR3 in DNA: TGTGCCAGCAGCCCCGTGAGGGGGCGACCCTATGGCTACACCTTC.

This clonotype was observed at least ten times. J is TRBJ1-5 and V is TRBV4-2; weak D call: TRBD1 (5 bases). In germline, CDR1 is LGHNA, CDR2 YNFKEQ. V was cut by 4 bases and J by 6 bases, with 13 bases left in between. The CDR3 has 14 residues. In nucleotides, the CDR3 is TGTGCCAGCAGCCCGGGCAGGGAGGTTCAGCCCCAGCATTTT. Encoded protein: CASSPGREVQPQHF.

In this sample, this clonotype turned up a few times. The V gene is TRBV7-9, the J gene TRBJ1-4; no firm D call. CDR3 length equals 13 residues. V gave up 2 bases and J gave up 7 bases, with 8 bases separating them. Germline V gene sequence: CDR1 SEHNR, CDR2 FQNEAQ (reference sequence). The CDR3 loop is CASSLHGPEKLFF. The CDR3 DNA is TGTGCCAGCAGCTTACACGGGCCTGAAAAACTGTTTTTT.

The V and J genes are TRBV5-1 and TRBJ2-5, with D maybe TRBD2 (6 bases). V was cut by 4 bases and J by 9 bases, with 19 bases left in between. This CDR3 has 14 residues. Germline lookup yields CDR1 SGHRS and CDR2 YFSETQ. This chain's CDR3 is CASSPGTGKLAQYF. As DNA, the CDR3 is TGCGCCAGCAGCCCCGGGACTGGTAAATTGGCCCAGTACTTC.